This T cell receptor (beta chain) was retrieved from a study of graft-versus-host responses after intestinal transplantation. Looked up from germline, CDR1 is MNHEY and CDR2 is SMNVEV (reference sequence). Trimming took off 3 bases at V and 5 bases at J, with 2 bases between the two ends. This CDR3 comprises 11 residues. Overall study findings and caveats: Allografts of one patient group, those with graft-donor T cell macrochimerism, had high graft-versus-host to host-versus-graft clonal ratios.

The authors combined some 200,000 CFSE-labeled responder cells with some 200,000 irradiated, violet-dye-labeled stimulator cells in plates. Sorting was performed after the reaction on proliferating CFSE-low CD3+CD4+ and CD3+CD8+ responders. This clone turned up a few times. This specimen includes other DNA sequences encoding the same CDR3. TCRdb's copy holds only in-frame clones and misses some; the assay was immunoSEQ multiplex PCR. This table holds 17,000 or so clones, approximately 37% found once. This TCR was recovered from a human patient who received an intestinal transplant. The gene calls are TRBV27 and TRBJ2-1; no definite D call. The sequenced sample was alloreactive CD8+ T cells from a mixed lymphocyte reaction culture, obtained before intestinal transplant. Subset specified: CFSE-low proliferating T cells sorted from roughly six-day pre-transplant mixed lymphocyte reaction (GvH or HvG direction). CDR3 amino acids: CASSFHNEQFF. In DNA, the CDR3 is TGTGCCAGCAGTTTCCACAATGAGCAGTTCTTC.